This note documents a single T cell receptor (beta chain) sequence. This sample was included in a study of T cell responses to AZD1222 COVID-19 vaccine. Germline assignment: CDR1 LGHDT and CDR2 YNNKEL (reference sequence). The CDR3 spans 16 residues. Unmatched junction bases numbered 9, after V lost 0 bases and J lost 9 bases. Sequenced by immunoSEQ multiplex PCR; TCRdb stores in-frame clones only, minus some. This table has 150,000 to 200,000 clones, 90% to 95% appearing once. The sample was peripheral blood, taken 28 days after the second AZD1222 dose. This receptor was identified in an adult who received the AZD1222 COVID-19 vaccine. The V gene is TRBV3-1 (or the pseudogene TRBV3-2), the J gene TRBJ2-1; 9 positions match TRBD2. This chain's CDR3 is CASSQEGLAGYGEQFF. The CDR3, as DNA: TGTGCCAGCAGCCAAGAAGGGCTAGCGGGGTACGGTGAGCAGTTCTTC.